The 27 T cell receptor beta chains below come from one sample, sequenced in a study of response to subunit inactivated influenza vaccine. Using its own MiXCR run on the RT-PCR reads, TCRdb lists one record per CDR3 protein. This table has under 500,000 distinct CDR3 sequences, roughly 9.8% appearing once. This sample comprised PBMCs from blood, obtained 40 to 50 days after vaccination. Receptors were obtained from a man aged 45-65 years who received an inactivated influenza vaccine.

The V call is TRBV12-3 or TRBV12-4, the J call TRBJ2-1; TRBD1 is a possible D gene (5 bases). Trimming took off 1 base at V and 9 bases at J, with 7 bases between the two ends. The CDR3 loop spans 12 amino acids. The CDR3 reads CASSLVRVEQFF. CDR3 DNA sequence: TGTGCCAGCAGTTTAGTCAGGGTTGAGCAGTTCTTC.

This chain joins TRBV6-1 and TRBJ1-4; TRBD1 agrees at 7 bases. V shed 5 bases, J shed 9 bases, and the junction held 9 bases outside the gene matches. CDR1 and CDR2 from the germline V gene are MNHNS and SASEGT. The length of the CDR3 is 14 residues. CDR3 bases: TGTGCCAGCAGTCCCCGACAGGGACGGAAAAAACTGTTTTTT. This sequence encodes CASSPRQGRKKLFF.

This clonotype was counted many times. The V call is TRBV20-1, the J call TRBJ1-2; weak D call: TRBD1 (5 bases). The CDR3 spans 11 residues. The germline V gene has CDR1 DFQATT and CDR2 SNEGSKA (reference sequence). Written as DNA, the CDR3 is TGCATCTCAGCAGGGAGCTATGGCTACACCTTC. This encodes CISAGSYGYTF.

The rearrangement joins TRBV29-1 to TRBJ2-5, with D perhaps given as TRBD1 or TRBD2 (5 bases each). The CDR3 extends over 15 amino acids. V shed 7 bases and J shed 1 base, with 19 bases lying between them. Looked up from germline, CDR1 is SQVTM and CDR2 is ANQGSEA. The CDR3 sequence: CSAEGTLAVQETQYF. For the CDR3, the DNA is TGCAGCGCCGAAGGGACCCTGGCGGTCCAAGAGACCCAGTACTTC.

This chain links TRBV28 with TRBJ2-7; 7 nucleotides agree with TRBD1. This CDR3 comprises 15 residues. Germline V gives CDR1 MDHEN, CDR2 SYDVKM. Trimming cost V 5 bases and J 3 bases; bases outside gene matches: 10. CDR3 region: CASSDISGQNYEQYF. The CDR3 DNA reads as TGTGCCAGCAGTGATATTTCGGGACAGAACTACGAGCAGTACTTC.

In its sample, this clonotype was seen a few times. CDR3 region: CASSLTGSRNNEQFF. CDR3 sequence (DNA): TGTGCCAGCAGCCTCACAGGGTCTAGAAACAATGAGCAGTTCTTC. The chain employs TRBV7-9 and TRBJ2-1; D may be TRBD1 (6 bases). Germline V gene data show CDR1 as SEHNR and CDR2 as FQNEAQ (reference sequence). The V end lost 5 bases, the J end lost 5 bases, and 16 bases lay between the germline ends. The CDR3 runs 15 residues. The whole variable domain, filled in from reference TRBV7-9 and TRBJ2-1, reads DTGVSQNPRHKITKRGQNVTFRCDPISEHNRLYWYRQTLGQGPEFLTYFQNEAQLEKSRLLSDRFSAERPKGSFSTLEIQRTEQGDSAMYLCASSLTGSRNNEQFFGPGTRLTVL.

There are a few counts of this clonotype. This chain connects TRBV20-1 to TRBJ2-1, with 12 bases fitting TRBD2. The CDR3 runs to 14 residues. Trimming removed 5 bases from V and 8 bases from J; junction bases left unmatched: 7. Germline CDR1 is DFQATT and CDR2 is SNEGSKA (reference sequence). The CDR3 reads CSAQTSGRSYEQFF. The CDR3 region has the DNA TGCAGTGCTCAAACTAGCGGGAGGAGTTATGAGCAGTTCTTC.

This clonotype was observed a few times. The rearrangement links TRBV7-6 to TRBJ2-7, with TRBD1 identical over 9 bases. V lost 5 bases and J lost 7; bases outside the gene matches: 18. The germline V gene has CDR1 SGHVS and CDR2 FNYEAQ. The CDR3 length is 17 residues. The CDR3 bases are TGTGCCAGCAGCCGAGATCTGGGGACAGGGTCCACCTGGGAGCAGTACTTC. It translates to CASSRDLGTGSTWEQYF.

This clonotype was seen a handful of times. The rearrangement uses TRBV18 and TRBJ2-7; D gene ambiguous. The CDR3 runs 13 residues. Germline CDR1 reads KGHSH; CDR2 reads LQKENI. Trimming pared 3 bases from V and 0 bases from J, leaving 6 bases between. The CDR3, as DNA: TGTGCCAGCTCACCTTTGATCTCCTACGAGCAGTACTTC. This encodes CASSPLISYEQYF.

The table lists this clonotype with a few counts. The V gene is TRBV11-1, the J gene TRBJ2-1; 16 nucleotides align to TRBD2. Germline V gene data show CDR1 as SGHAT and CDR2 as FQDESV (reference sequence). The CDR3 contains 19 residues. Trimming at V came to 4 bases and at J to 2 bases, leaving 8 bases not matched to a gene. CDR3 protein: CASSSGTSGGARAYNEQFF. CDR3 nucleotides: TGTGCCAGCAGCTCTGGGACTAGCGGGGGGGCCCGGGCCTACAATGAGCAGTTCTTC.

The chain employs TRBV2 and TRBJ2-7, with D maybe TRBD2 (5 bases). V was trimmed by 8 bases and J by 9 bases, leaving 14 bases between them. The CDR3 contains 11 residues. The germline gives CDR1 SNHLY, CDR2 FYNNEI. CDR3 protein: CASAREGGQYF. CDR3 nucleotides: TGTGCCAGCGCCCGCGAGGGTGGGCAGTACTTC.

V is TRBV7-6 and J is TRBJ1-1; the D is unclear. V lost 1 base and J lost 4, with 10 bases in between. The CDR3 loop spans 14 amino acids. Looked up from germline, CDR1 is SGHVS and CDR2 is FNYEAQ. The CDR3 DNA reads TGTGCCAGCAGCTTAGTCGCAAGGCCCACTGAAGCTTTCTTT. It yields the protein CASSLVARPTEAFF.

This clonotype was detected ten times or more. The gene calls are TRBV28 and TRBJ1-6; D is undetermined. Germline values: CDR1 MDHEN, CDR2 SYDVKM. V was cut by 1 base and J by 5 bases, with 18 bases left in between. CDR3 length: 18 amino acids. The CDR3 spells CASSLYFRGSSNNSPLHF. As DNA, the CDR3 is TGTGCCAGCAGTTTATACTTCCGTGGCAGTTCGAATAATTCACCCCTCCACTTT.

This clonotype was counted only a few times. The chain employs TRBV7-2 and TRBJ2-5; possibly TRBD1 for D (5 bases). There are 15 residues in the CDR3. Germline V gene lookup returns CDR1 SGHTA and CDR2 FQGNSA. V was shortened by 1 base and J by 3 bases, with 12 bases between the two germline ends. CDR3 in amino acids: CASSLVGHRKETQYF. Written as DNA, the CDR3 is TGTGCCAGCAGCTTAGTAGGACATCGTAAAGAGACCCAGTACTTC. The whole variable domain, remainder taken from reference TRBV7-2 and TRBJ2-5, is GAGVSQSPSNKVTEKGKDVELRCDPISGHTALYWYRQSLGQGLEFLIYFQGNSAPDKSGLPSDRFSAERTGGSVSTLTIQRTQQEDSAVYLCASSLVGHRKETQYFGPGTRLLVL.

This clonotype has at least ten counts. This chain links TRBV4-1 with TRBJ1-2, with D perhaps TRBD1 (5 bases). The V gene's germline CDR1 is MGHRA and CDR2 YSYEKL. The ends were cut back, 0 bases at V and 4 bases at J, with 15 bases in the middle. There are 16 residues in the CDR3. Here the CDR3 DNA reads TGCGCCAGCAGCCAAGATCCCGTGGGGACCATCTATGGCTACACCTTC. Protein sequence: CASSQDPVGTIYGYTF.

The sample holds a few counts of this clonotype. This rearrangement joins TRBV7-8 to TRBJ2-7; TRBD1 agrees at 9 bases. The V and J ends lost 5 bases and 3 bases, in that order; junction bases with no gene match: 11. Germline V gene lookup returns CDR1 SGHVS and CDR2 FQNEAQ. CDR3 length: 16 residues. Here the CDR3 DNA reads TGTGCCAGCAGCCTATACTTTACGGGACAGGGCTACGAGCAGTACTTC. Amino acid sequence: CASSLYFTGQGYEQYF. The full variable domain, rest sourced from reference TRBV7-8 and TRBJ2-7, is GAGVSQSPRYKVAKRGQDVALRCDPISGHVSLFWYQQALGQGPEFLTYFQNEAQLDKSGLPSDRFFAERPEGSVSTLKIQRTQQEDSAVYLCASSLYFTGQGYEQYFGPGTRLTVT.

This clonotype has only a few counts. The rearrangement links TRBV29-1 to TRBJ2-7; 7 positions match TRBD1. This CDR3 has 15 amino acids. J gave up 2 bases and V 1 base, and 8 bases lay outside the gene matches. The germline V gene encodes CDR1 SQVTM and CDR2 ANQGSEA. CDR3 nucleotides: TGCAGCGTTGAAGGACAGGGAGAGGGTACCTACGAGCAGTACTTC. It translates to CSVEGQGEGTYEQYF.

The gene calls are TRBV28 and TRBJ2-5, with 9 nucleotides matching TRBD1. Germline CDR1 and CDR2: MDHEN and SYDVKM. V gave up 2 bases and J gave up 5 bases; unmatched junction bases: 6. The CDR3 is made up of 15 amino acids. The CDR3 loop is CASSLGDRVVETQYF. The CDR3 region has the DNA TGTGCCAGCAGTTTAGGGGACAGGGTTGTGGAGACCCAGTACTTC.

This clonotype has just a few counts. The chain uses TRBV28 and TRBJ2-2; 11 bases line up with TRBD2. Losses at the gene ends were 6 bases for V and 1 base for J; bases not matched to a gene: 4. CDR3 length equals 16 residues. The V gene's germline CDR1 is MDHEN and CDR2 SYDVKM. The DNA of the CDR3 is TGTGCCAGCAGCCCGACTAGCGGGGAGAACACCGGGGAGCTGTTTTTT. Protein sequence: CASSPTSGENTGELFF.

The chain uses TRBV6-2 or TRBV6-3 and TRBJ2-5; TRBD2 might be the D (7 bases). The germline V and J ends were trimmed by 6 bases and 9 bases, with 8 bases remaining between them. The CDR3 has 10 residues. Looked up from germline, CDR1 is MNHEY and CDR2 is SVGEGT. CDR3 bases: TGTGCCAGCAGAGGGGGGGCCCAGTACTTC. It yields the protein CASRGGAQYF.

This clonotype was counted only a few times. For the CDR3, the DNA is TGTGCCAGCAGTTACATGAGGGGACGAGGGACGGCCAATGAGCAGTTCTTC. This encodes CASSYMRGRGTANEQFF. The chain carries TRBV6-2 or TRBV6-3 and TRBJ2-1; D could derive from TRBD1 or TRBD2 (5 bases each). The CDR3 is 17 residues long. From germline, CDR1 is MNHEY and CDR2 SVGEGT. Trimming shortened V by 2 bases and J by 6 bases, and 20 bases separated the two germline ends.

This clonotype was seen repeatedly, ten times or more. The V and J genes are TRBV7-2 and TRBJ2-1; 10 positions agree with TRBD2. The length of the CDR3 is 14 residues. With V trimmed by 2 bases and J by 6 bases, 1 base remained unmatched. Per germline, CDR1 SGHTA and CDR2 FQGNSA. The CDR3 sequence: CASSLLAGANEQFF. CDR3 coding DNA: TGTGCCAGCAGCTTACTAGCGGGAGCCAATGAGCAGTTCTTC.

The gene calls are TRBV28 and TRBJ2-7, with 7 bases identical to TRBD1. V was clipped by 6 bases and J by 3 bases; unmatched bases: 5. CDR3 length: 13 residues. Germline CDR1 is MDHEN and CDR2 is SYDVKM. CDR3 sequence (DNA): TGTGCCAGCAGACCGGGACAGTTCTACGAGCAGTACTTC. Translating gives CASRPGQFYEQYF.

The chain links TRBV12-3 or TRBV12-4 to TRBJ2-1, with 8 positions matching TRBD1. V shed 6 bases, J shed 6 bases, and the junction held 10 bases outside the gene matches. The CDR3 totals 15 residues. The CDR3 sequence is CASRRTGNTFNEQFF. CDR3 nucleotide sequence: TGTGCCAGCAGGCGGACAGGGAATACGTTCAATGAGCAGTTCTTC.

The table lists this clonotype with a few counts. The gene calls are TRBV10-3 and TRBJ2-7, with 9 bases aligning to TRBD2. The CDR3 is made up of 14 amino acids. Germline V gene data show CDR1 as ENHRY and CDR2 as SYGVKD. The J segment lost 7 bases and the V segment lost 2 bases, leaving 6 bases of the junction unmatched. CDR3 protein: CAISENSGSREQYF. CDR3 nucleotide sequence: TGTGCCATCAGTGAGAATAGCGGGAGTAGGGAGCAGTACTTC.

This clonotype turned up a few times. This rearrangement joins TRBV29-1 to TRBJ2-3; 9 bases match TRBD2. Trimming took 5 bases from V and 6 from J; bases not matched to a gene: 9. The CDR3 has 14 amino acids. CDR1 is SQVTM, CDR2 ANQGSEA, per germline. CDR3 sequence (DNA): TGCAGCGTTATCCGCGGGGGGGCCCAGGATACGCAGTATTTT. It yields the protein CSVIRGGAQDTQYF.

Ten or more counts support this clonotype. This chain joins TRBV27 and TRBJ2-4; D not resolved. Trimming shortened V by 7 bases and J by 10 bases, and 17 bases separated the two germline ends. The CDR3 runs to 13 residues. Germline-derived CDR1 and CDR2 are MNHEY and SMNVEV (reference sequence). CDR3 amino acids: CASTPAHGGIQYF. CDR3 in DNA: TGTGCCAGCACTCCAGCCCACGGTGGGATTCAGTACTTC.